Listed below are T cell receptor beta chains from one sample, sequenced in a study of T cells after somatic rescue of genetic block. Assay: immunoSEQ multiplex PCR; the TCRdb copy retains only in-frame clones and omits some. The sample includes fewer than 150,000 clones, about 90% of them seen just once. Sequenced input: peripheral blood mononuclear cells (PBMCs). The receptors were gathered from a young woman. CDR3s leave out the opening cysteine and the closing phenylalanine or tryptophan. The order of the fields is clone size, V gene, CDR3 protein. The size field is filled for only some rows; it gives once, few, many or a size class.

.	TRBV11-2	ASSSGTNYGYT
.	TRBV4-1	ASSQDLDGSHYGYT
.	TRBV28	ASSPGAGETQY
.	TRBV9	ASSRQFSGANVLT
once	TRBV2	ASSEGEQY
.	TRBV18	ASSPVRGVNQPQH
.	TRBV6-5	ASSFGTDTYEQY
.	TRBV18	ASSLESPGQGHTGELF
.	TRBV4-3	ASSLGVIGLAVSTGELF
.	TRBV20-1	SASLNEQY
.	TRBV5-1	ASSSYTGGARKWNSPLH
.	TRBV29-1	SVEAGRRDSNQPQH
.	TRBV2	ASESGGAGTQY
.	TRBV7-8	ASSLGDSNYGYT
.	TRBV5-1	ASSFSLSGGAYNEQF
once	TRBV7-9	ASRRGNPAVGERTIY
few	TRBV13	ASSGDSTYEQY
once	TRBV28	ASSPLQRGNQPQH
.	TRBV30	AWSGAGGLREQF
.	TRBV4-1	ASSQDLHGQTVSYEQY
.	TRBV30	AWSRTSDTEAF
.	TRBV29-1	SVIRMGGPWDTGELF
.	TRBV4-1	ASSQDQGQGARGANVLT
.	TRBV27	ASSLVGGPKNIQY
once	TRBV28	AERAGTGDDQPQH
.	TRBV5-1	ASRPIGGASTDTQY
.	TRBV11-3	ASSVDTNYGYT